This TCR beta chain was documented in a study of cytomegalovirus exposure and HLA in healthy donors. V dropped 3 bases and J dropped 2 bases, with 8 bases sitting between them. This CDR3 spans 13 amino acids. Germline values: CDR1 KGHSH, CDR2 LQKENI. Comments on this clone: Its matching antigen is unknown.

General study points: A likely sequencing artifact accounted for one observed cluster of highly shared sequence variants. Some V segments, TRBV6-2 and TRBV6-3 among them, were indistinguishable and were therefore excluded.

Researchers ran the PCR with 60 Vbeta and 13 Jbeta primers. Assay used: immunoSEQ multiplex PCR; TCRdb lists only in-frame clones, some missing. The sample shows roughly 230,000 clones, 80% to 95% of them seen only once. This sequence was found in a girl aged 2 to 10 in good health and CMV-seronegative. The sequencing sample was made of PBMCs. This chain uses TRBV18 with TRBJ2-7, with unresolved D. The DNA of the CDR3 is TGTGCCAGCTCACCTGAGGAAGCCTACGAGCAGTACTTC. Protein product: CASSPEEAYEQYF.